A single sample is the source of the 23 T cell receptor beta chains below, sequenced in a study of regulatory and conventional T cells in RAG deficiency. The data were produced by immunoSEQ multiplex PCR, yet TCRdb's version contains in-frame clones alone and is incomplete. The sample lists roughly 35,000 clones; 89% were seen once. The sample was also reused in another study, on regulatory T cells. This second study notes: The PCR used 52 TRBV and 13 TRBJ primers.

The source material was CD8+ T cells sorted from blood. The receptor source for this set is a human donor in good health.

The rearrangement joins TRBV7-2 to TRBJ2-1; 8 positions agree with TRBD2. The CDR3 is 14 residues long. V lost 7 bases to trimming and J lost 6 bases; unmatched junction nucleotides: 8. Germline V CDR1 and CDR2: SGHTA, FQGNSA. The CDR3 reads CASKGGRRGNEQFF. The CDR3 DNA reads TGTGCCAGCAAGGGCGGGAGGAGGGGCAATGAGCAGTTCTTC.

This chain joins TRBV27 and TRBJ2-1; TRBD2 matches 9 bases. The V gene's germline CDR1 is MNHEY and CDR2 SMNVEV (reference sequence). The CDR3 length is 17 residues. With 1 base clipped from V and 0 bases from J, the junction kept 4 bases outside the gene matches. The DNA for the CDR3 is TGTGCCAGCAGTTTATTGAGTAGCGGGAGCTCCTACAATGAGCAGTTCTTC. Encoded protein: CASSLLSSGSSYNEQFF.

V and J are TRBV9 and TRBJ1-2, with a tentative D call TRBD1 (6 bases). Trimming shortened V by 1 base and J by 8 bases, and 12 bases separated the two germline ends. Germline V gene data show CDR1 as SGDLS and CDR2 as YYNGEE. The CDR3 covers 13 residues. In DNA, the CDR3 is TGTGCCAGCAGCGTAATGGGGGGCTCAGGCTACACCTTC. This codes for CASSVMGGSGYTF.

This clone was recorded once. The CDR3 DNA sequence: TGCAGCGTTCACCTGCTTATGGGAGGGGGCGAGCCCAATGAGCAGTTCTTC. Translation: CSVHLLMGGGEPNEQFF. The chain recombines TRBV29-1 with TRBJ2-1; D could derive from TRBD1 or TRBD2 (7 bases each). The CDR3 totals 17 residues. The germline gives CDR1 SQVTM, CDR2 ANQGSEA. V dropped 5 bases and J dropped 6 bases, with 26 bases sitting between them.

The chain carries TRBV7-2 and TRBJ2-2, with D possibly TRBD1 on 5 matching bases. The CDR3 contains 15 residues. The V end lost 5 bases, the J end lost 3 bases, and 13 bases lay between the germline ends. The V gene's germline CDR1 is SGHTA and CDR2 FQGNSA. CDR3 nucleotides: TGTGCCAGCAGCCTCGTGACAGCGTACACCGGGGAGCTGTTTTTT. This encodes CASSLVTAYTGELFF.

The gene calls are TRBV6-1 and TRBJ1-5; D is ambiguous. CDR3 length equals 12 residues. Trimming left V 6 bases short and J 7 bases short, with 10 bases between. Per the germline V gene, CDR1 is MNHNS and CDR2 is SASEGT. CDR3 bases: TGTGCCAGCAGGGGCAACCAACAGCCCCAGCATTTT. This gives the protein CASRGNQQPQHF.

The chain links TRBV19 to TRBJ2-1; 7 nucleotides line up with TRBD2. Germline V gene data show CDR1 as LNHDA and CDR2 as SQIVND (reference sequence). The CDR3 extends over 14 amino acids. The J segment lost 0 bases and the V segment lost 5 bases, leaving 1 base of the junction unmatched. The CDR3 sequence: CASSWGGSYNEQFF. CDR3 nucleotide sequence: TGTGCCAGTAGTTGGGGGGGCTCCTACAATGAGCAGTTCTTC.

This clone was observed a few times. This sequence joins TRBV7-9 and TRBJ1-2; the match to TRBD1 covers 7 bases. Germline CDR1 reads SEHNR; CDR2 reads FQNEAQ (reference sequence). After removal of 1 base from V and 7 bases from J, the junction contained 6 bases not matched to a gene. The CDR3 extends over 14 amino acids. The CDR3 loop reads CASSLGDSRGGYTF. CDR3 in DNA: TGTGCCAGCAGCTTAGGGGACAGCCGTGGTGGCTACACCTTC.

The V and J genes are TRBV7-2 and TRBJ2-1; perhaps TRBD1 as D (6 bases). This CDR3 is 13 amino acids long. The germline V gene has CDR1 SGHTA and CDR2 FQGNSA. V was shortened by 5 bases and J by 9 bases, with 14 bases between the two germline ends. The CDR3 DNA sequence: TGTGCCAGCAGCGTACAGGGTACGGGTGAGCAGTTCTTC. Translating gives CASSVQGTGEQFF.

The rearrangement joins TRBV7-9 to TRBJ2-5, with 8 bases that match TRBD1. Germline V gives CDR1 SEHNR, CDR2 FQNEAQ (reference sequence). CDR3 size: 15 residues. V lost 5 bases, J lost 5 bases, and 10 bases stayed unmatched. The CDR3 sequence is CASSPRTGQGETQYF. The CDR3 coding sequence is TGTGCCAGCAGCCCTCGGACAGGGCAGGGGGAGACCCAGTACTTC.

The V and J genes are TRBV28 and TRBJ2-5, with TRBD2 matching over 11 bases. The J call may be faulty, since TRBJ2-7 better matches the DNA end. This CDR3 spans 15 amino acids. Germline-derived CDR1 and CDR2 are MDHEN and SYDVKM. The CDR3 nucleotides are TGTGCCAGCACCGCCGGGACTAGCGGTGACTACGAGCAGTACTTC. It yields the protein CASTAGTSGDYEQYF.

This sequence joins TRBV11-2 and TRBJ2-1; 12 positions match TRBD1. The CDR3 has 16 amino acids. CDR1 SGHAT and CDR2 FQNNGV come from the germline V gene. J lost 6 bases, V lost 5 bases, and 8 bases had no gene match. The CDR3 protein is CASSVAGTGGLNEQFF. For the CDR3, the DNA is TGTGCCAGCAGCGTGGCCGGGACAGGGGGCCTCAATGAGCAGTTCTTC.

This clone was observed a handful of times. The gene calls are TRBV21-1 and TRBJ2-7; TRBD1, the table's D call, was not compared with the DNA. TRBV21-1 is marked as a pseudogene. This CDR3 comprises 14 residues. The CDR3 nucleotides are TGTGCCAGCAGCGCGCCGGCAGGGGCCCACGAGCAGTACTTC. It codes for CASSAPAGAHEQYF.

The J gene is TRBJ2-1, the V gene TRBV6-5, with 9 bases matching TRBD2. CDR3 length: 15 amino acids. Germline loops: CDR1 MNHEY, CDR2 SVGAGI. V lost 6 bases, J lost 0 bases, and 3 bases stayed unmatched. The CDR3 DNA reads TGTGCCAGCAGGGCTAGCGGGAACTCCTACAATGAGCAGTTCTTC. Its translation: CASRASGNSYNEQFF.

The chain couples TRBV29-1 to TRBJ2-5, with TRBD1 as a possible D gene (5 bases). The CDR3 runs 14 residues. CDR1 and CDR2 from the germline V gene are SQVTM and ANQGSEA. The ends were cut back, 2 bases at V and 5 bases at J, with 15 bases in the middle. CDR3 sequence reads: CSVELAGQLETQYF. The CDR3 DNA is TGCAGCGTTGAATTGGCAGGGCAATTGGAGACCCAGTACTTC.

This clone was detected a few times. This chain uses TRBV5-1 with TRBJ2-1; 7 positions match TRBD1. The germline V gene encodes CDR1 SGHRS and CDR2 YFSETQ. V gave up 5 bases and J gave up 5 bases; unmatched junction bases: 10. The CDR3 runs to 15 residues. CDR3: CASSRSGTANNEQFF. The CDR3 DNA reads TGCGCCAGCAGTCGTTCCGGGACAGCCAACAATGAGCAGTTCTTC.

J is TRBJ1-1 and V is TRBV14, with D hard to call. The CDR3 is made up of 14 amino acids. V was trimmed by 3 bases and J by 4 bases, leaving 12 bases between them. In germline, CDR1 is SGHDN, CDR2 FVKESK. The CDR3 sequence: CASSQILAPTEAFF. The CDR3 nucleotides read TGTGCCAGCAGCCAGATCTTGGCTCCCACTGAAGCTTTCTTT.

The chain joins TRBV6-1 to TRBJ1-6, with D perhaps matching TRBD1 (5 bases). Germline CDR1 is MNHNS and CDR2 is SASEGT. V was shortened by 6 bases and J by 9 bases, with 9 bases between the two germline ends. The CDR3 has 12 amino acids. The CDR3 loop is CASRGRGSPLHF. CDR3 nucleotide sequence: TGTGCCAGCAGGGGGAGGGGTTCACCCCTCCACTTT.

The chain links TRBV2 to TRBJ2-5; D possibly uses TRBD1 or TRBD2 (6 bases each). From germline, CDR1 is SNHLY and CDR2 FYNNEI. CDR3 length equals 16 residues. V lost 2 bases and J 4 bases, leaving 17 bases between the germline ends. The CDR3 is CASSEQGFSGRETQYF. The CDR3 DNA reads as TGTGCCAGCAGTGAACAGGGGTTTAGCGGAAGAGAGACCCAGTACTTC.

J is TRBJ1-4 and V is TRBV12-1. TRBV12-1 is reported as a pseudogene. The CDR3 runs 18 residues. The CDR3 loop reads CASSPREQGGRGNEKLFF. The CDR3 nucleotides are TGTGCCAGCAGCCCCAGGGAGCAGGGTGGGAGAGGAAATGAAAAACTGTTTTTT.

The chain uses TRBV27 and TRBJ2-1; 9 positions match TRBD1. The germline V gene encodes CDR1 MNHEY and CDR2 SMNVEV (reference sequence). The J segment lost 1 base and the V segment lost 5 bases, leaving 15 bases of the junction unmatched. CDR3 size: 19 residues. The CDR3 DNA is TGTGCCAGCAGTCTACGGGGAACCGGGACAGGGTATTCCTACAATGAGCAGTTCTTC. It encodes CASSLRGTGTGYSYNEQFF.

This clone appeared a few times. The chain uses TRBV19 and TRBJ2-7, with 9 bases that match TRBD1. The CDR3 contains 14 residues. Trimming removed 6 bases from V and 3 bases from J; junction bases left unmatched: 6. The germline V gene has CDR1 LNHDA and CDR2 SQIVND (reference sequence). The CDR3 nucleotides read TGTGCCAGTAGGCAAAGACAGGGGGACTACGAGCAGTACTTC. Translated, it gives CASRQRQGDYEQYF. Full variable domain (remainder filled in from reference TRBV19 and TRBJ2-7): DGGITQSPKYLFRKEGQNVTLSCEQNLNHDAMYWYRQDPGQGLRLIYYSQIVNDFQKGDIAEGYSVSREKKESFPLTVTSAQKNPTAFYLCASRQRQGDYEQYFGPGTRLTVT.

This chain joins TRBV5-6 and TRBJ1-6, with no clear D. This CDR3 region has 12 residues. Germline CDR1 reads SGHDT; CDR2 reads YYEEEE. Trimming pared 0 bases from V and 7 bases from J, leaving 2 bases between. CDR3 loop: CASSLGNSPLHF. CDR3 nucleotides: TGTGCCAGCAGCTTGGGGAATTCACCCCTCCACTTT.